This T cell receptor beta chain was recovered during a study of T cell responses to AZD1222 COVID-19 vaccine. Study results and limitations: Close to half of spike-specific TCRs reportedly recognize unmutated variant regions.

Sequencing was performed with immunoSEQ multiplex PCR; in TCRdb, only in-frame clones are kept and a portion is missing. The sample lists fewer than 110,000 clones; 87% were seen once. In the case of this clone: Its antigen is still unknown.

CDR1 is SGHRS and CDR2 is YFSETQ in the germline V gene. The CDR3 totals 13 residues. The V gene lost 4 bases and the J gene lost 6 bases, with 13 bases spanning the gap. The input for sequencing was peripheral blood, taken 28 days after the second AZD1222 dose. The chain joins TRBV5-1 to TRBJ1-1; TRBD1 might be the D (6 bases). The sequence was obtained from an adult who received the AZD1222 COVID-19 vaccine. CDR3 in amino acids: CASSHGQTPEAFF. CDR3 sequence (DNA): TGCGCCAGCAGCCACGGACAGACCCCTGAAGCTTTCTTT.